Sequencing of this TCR beta chain was carried out in a study of response to subunit inactivated influenza vaccine. General observations from the study: Only a handful of new T cells, the authors suggested, are recruited with each seasonal influenza vaccination.

V was trimmed by 4 bases and J by 2 bases, leaving 9 bases between them. This CDR3 contains 14 residues. Germline CDR1 reads WSHSY; CDR2 reads SAAADI. On this clonotype: The antigen remains unidentified.

TCRdb re-derived calls from the RT-PCR reads in MiXCR, one entry per CDR3 protein. The sample consists of hundreds of thousands of distinct CDR3 sequences, approximately 23% of them appearing once. This sequence was found in a man aged 45-69 years who received an inactivated influenza vaccine. The chain combines TRBV10-2 with TRBJ1-5; D gene uncertain. The sample here was PBMCs from blood, taken less than 22 months after vaccination. CDR3 nucleotides: TGCGCCAGCAGTGCCGGGTATGGCAATCAGCCCCAGCATTTT. It codes for CASSAGYGNQPQHF.